This T cell receptor (beta chain) was sequenced for a study of T cells of healthy individuals (dated by TCRdb to 2016 to 2018). From the cysteine up to the phenylalanine, the CDR3 has a length of 15 residues. Of the read, only the CDR3 DNA is kept; its 45 bases are in frame from base 1. The germline V gene sets CDR1 to MGHRA and CDR2 to YSYEKL. Compared with germline, V lacks 2 bases and J lacks 4 bases; bases without a gene match: 5. This clonotype was observed a few times. This clone's antigen is unknown. No quality values exist for individual bases; no much larger clone is one base distant. The library came from 5' RACE. Data came from an Illumina MiSeq. Using fastp at Q25 and MiXCR, TCRdb reprocessed the public reads and kept productive beta chains. Rows with a matching CDR3 protein are joined into one entry that keeps the most common DNA and genes. The sample table contains around 63,000 distinct CDR3 sequences; only one count was recorded for roughly 17% of them. The ten most abundant clones make up about 4.4% of the sample.

The sequence joins TRBV4-1 to TRBJ1-2; a stretch of 9 junction bases matches TRBD1. This clonotype originated in a human donor in good health. The CDR3 reads as follows: CASSQPQGAGYGYTF. In nucleotides, the sequence is TGCGCCAGCAGCCAACCACAGGGGGCCGGCTATGGCTACACCTTC.